This TCR beta chain emerged from a study of CD8 T cells in Susac syndrome. The CDR3 runs 14 residues. The germline V and J ends were trimmed by 8 bases and 3 bases, with 14 bases remaining between them. A quantity of about 0.5 to 1 ug RNA underwent reverse transcription using random hexamers. TCRdb processed the immunoSEQ multiplex PCR reads anew with MiXCR; each CDR3 protein has one entry. Of 350,000 to 550,000 distinct CDR3 sequences listed, approximately 85% are singletons. Sequencing was carried out using CD8+ T cells from PBMCs. This clonotype originated in a human donor with multiple sclerosis. This sequence joins TRBV12-3 or TRBV12-4 and TRBJ1-3; weak D call: TRBD1 (5 bases). This chain's CDR3 is CASSPRGIGNTIYF. The CDR3 region has the DNA TGTGCCAGCTCACCACGGGGGATTGGAAACACCATATATTTT.